The TCR beta chain described here comes from a study of human T cells and chemical hapten exposure (dated by TCRdb to the early 2020s). Background on the whole study: For sensitization, 2% DPC in acetone was applied to a 2 cm by 2 cm area of upper inner arm skin. Throughout the approximately 26-week study period, patients were also given weekly therapeutic DPC doses on the scalp. Patch testing was performed on the upper back with Finn chambers containing 0.01% DPC, and the patch tests were scored after 6 days according to International Contact Dermatitis Research Group standards. Most of the patients in the cohort were female, and the cohort covered alopecia areata with under or over 50% scalp involvement, alopecia totalis and alopecia universalis. Libraries were pooled for sequencing, and per-sample TCR yields varied mainly because of small differences in library volumes within the pool. This study followed changes in the peripheral blood TCR repertoire in vivo during primary and secondary sensitization of alopecia patients to the hapten diphenylcyclopropenone (DPC). Blood was sampled from patients pre-sensitization (week 0) and at 2, 6 and about 24 weeks after DPC sensitization. For TCR sequencing, blood came from 25 to 30 alopecia patients at anywhere from one to four time points (pre-sensitization, 2, 6 and 24 weeks).

The full study reports these points: Alopecia, a presumed autoimmune disease, was present in all patients, so the immune response of the patients might differ from that of healthy individuals. Patch test score was positively correlated with the number of PT1 expanded TCRs, with significance at thresholds 8, 16 and 32 but not at 4. Significantly more large CDR3 similarity clusters were formed by expanded TCRs than by pre-sensitization or healthy control sets, consistent with antigen-driven responses. Repeated subsampling changed both the strength of the expansion versus patch-test correlation and the threshold at which that correlation became significant. The number of TCRs above 1 in 1000 frequency did not change with DPC sensitization; there was no evidence of global repertoire structure alterations.

In this sample, this clonotype turned up many times. It has no known antigen specificity. One base away there is no much larger clone; base qualities are not given. The sample's time point label, decoded: pre-sensitization, week 0. The label giving this sample's treatment or condition can be read as: therapeutic diphenylcyclopropenone sensitization with weekly scalp DPC. At every patch-test visit, the blood draw took place before the patch test was put on. To be eligible, patients had to be aged 18 to 70, diagnosed with alopecia and judged suitable for DPC therapy, while pregnant patients were excluded. Total RNA was isolated from unfractionated whole blood collected in Tempus Blood RNA tubes. The library was built by means of RACE. TCRdb shows the sequencer as NextSeq 500. During library preparation, unique molecular identifiers were attached to individual cDNA molecules so that TCRs could be counted quantitatively and reproducibly. Each blood RNA sample was used to sequence both TCR alpha and TCR beta chains. The authors processed their data as follows. A median of approximately 100,000 TCRs per sample was observed, with a range of about 20,000 to 750,000. V, J and CDR3 annotation of the TCR reads was performed with the Decombinator software suite. To make PS versus PT1 abundance plots, every sample was subsampled to the same number of TCRs (28,000). Expanded TCRs were defined as absent before sensitization and observed at least eight times at the 2-week time point. TCRdb reran the public reads through fastp at Q25 and MiXCR, keeping productive beta chains. Entries that share a CDR3 protein sequence are merged under the most common genes and DNA. Here the V and J calls rest on TCRdb's processing, not on the authors' analysis. Recorded for this sample are around 350,000 distinct CDR3 sequences; 5.5% of them occurred a single time. The ten most abundant clones make up about 8.2% of the sample.

The CDR3 has 16 amino acids, counting the end cysteine and phenylalanine. CDR3 DNA only is kept here, 48 bases in frame from base 1. V and J are trimmed by 3 bases and 1 base, and the gene matches miss 6 bases of the junction. This sequence originates from a woman aged 18-30 years with alopecia areata. Some clones in this sample may be carry-over from other donors' samples. This chain joins TRBV12-3 or TRBV12-4 to TRBJ2-3, with 8 bases matching TRBD2. Sequencing was performed on whole blood, taken in connection with sensitization to the hapten diphenylcyclopropenone (DPC). In nucleotides, the sequence is TGTGCCAGCAGTTTTCGACTAGCGCTACGCACAGATACGCAGTATTTT. Its translation reads: CASSFRLALRTDTQYF.